The 3 T cell receptor beta chains given below trace back to one sample, sequenced in a study of read filtering for tumor transcriptome and immune sequencing. Molecular barcoded adaptors covering alpha/delta and beta/gamma chains were used on roughly 370 ng RNA. TCRdb ran MiXCR on the reads and lists one entry per CDR3 protein. The table shows under 80,000 distinct CDR3 sequences, with approximately 20% occurring only once. Source material: a population of CD138-negative cells sorted from bone marrow. The source of these receptors is a donor aged 40 or older with multiple myeloma.

At least ten counts were recorded for this clonotype. The chain combines TRBV29-1 with TRBJ2-5; no reliable D call. V was shortened by 7 bases and J by 4 bases, with 13 bases between the two germline ends. Germline CDR1 and CDR2: SQVTM and ANQGSEA. The CDR3 covers 12 residues. CDR3 in amino acids: CSAGPGGETQYF. The CDR3 DNA reads TGCAGCGCCGGTCCGGGCGGAGAGACCCAGTACTTC.

The chain is built from TRBV6-5 and TRBJ2-3; tentatively, D is TRBD1 (7 bases). Trimming removed 5 bases from V and 5 bases from J, with 17 bases in between. The CDR3 contains 15 residues. Per germline, CDR1 MNHEY and CDR2 SVGAGI. CDR3 loop: CASSHQGEVGDTQYF. CDR3 coding DNA: TGTGCCAGCAGTCACCAGGGGGAGGTTGGAGATACGCAGTATTTT.

This clonotype was seen a few times. A much larger clone is a single base away; this may be a read error. V gene TRBV30 combines with J gene TRBJ1-2; D is unresolved. Germline CDR1 and CDR2: GTSNPN and SVGIG (reference sequence). CDR3 size: 11 residues. In DNA, the CDR3 is TGTACCTGGAGTGAGAACTATGGCTACACCTTC. Protein sequence: CTWSENYGYTF.